This T cell receptor (beta chain) was captured by sequencing in a study of shared clonotypes between healthy human individuals. CD45RO-negative, CCR7-selected cells formed the naive CD8 fraction, which excluded terminally differentiated effector memory CD45RA+ cells. Recent vaccinations or acute infections were absent in the healthy HIV-negative adult donors. To note about this clone: Its specificity is not known.

Authors' methods: Junction-only sequences without quality scores came from ImmunoSEQ, so filtering differed. TCRdb's table, derived via immunoSEQ multiplex PCR, lists solely in-frame clones and lacks some. V, J and clone size are those of that table, while D and trimming were read from the DNA. Among approximately 2,000,000 clones listed, 93% were seen once. The study's findings and limits: The low donor count limited represented genetic and exposure-history diversity.

The clonotype originates from a young man in good health. Some clones in this sample may be carry-over from other donors' samples. Sequencing used naive CD8+ T cells from PBMCs.

CDR3 region: CASSLAHDTQYF. CDR3 sequence (DNA): TGTGCCAGCAGCTTAGCCCATGATACGCAGTATTTT. The chain employs TRBV7-9 and TRBJ2-3, with no clear D. The CDR3 is 12 amino acids. V was pared by 0 bases and J by 6 bases, with 4 bases between. The germline gives CDR1 SEHNR, CDR2 FQNEAQ (reference sequence).